The 29 T cell receptor beta chains below were found in one sample sequenced in a study of blood T cell repertoires in COVID-19. The table came from immunoSEQ multiplex PCR; TCRdb's copy has only in-frame clones and leaves some out. The repertoire consists of about 120,000 clones, with 85% occurring once and the leading ten covering around 13%. Sequencing was performed on peripheral blood. All receptors derive from a human donor in a cohort sampled during active COVID-19.

The genes are TRBV10-3 and TRBJ1-2; 12 bases are a match to TRBD1. Germline CDR1 is ENHRY and CDR2 is SYGVKD. The CDR3 loop spans 15 amino acids. V lost 4 bases to trimming and J lost 8 bases; unmatched junction nucleotides: 8. Here the CDR3 reads CAISAWDRGREGYTF. The CDR3 DNA reads TGTGCCATCAGTGCCTGGGACAGGGGGCGGGAAGGCTACACCTTC.

The chain joins TRBV28 to TRBJ1-4; TRBD1 matches at 12 bases. The V gene's germline CDR1 is MDHEN and CDR2 SYDVKM. V trimming: 2 bases; J trimming: 4 bases; junction bases outside the gene matches: 14. The CDR3 has 20 amino acids. This CDR3 reads CASSLIPSLGTGGLNEKLFF. The CDR3 DNA reads TGTGCCAGCAGTTTAATCCCCTCTTTAGGGACAGGGGGCCTTAATGAAAAACTGTTTTTT.

This rearrangement joins TRBV11-2 to TRBJ1-1; no firm D call. Between the trimmed V and J ends, which lost 3 bases and 6 bases, there was a span of 11 bases. The CDR3 length is 13 residues. The germline CDR1 and CDR2 sequences are SGHAT and FQNNGV. The CDR3 here is CASSFRSNAEAFF. As DNA, the CDR3 is TGTGCCAGCAGCTTTAGGAGTAACGCTGAAGCTTTCTTT.

CDR3 DNA: TGTGCCAGCACCCCTTTGACGGGAAATTCACCCCTCCACTTT. Amino acids: CASTPLTGNSPLHF. This sequence joins TRBV6-5 and TRBJ1-6, with no clear D. The CDR3 extends over 14 amino acids. Deletions cut 7 bases from V and 7 bases from J, with 14 bases between. Germline V lookup: CDR1 MNHEY, CDR2 SVGAGI.

The chain joins TRBV5-6 to TRBJ2-3, with D hard to call. V lost 2 bases and J 2 bases, leaving 6 bases between the germline ends. From germline, CDR1 is SGHDT and CDR2 YYEEEE. This CDR3 contains 13 residues. The CDR3 bases are TGTGCCAGCAGCTTACAGAACACAGATACGCAGTATTTT. Translating it yields CASSLQNTDTQYF.

This clone has a single count. The rearrangement links TRBV4-2 to TRBJ2-1; 7 nucleotides line up with TRBD2. The CDR3 covers 17 residues. Trimming cost V 0 bases and J 2 bases; bases outside gene matches: 7. CDR1 and CDR2 from the germline V gene are LGHNA and YNFKEQ. The CDR3 reads CASSQDWRRGTYNEQFF. The CDR3 DNA reads TGTGCCAGCAGCCAAGATTGGCGGCGGGGGACCTACAATGAGCAGTTCTTC.

The chain uses TRBV27 and TRBJ2-2; a weak D match, TRBD2 (6 bases). V was shortened by 5 bases and J by 10 bases, with 14 bases between the two germline ends. This CDR3 is 13 amino acids long. Germline V gives CDR1 MNHEY, CDR2 SMNVEV (reference sequence). CDR3 residues: CASSPGLTTELFF. CDR3 DNA: TGTGCCAGCAGTCCCGGACTAACGACGGAGCTGTTTTTT.

Here the CDR3 reads CASSQGGLAEETQYF. CDR3 in DNA: TGTGCCAGCAGCCAAGGGGGACTAGCGGAAGAGACCCAGTACTTC. The chain recombines TRBV4-2 with TRBJ2-5; TRBD2 agrees at 11 bases. The CDR3 runs to 15 residues. V gave up 1 base and J gave up 3 bases; unmatched junction bases: 1. In germline, CDR1 is LGHNA, CDR2 YNFKEQ.

The gene calls are TRBV12-5 and TRBJ2-7; D might be TRBD1 (6 bases). CDR3 length: 15 residues. V lost 0 bases to trimming and J lost 1 base, with 10 bases between them. CDR1 and CDR2 from the germline V gene are LGHNT and FRNRAP. The CDR3 is CASGLVQGNSYEQYF. The CDR3, as DNA: TGTGCTAGTGGTTTGGTACAGGGCAATTCCTACGAGCAGTACTTC. Filled out from reference TRBV12-5 and TRBJ2-7, the complete variable domain reads DARVTQTPRHKVTEMGQEVTMRCQPILGHNTVFWYRQTMMQGLELLAYFRNRAPLDDSGMPKDRFSAEMPDATLATLKIQPSEPRDSAVYFCASGLVQGNSYEQYFGPGTRLTVT.

The chain is built from TRBV7-2 and TRBJ2-3; D is unresolved. Germline V gene lookup returns CDR1 SGHTA and CDR2 FQGNSA. This CDR3 contains 13 residues. V was trimmed by 0 bases and J by 6 bases, leaving 7 bases between them. CDR3 coding DNA: TGTGCCAGCAGCTTAGCGTACCGGGATACGCAGTATTTT. It translates to CASSLAYRDTQYF.

J is TRBJ1-5 and V is TRBV6-5; D uncertain. Germline CDR1 is MNHEY and CDR2 is SVGAGI. The CDR3 is 16 amino acids. The V gene lost 3 bases and the J gene lost 2 bases, with 14 bases spanning the gap. CDR3 sequence reads: CASSYYNLEGNQPQHF. DNA of the CDR3: TGTGCCAGCAGTTATTACAATTTAGAGGGCAATCAGCCCCAGCATTTT.

V and J are TRBV7-9 and TRBJ2-4; a possible D gene is TRBD2 (5 bases). V lost 5 bases and J 6 bases, leaving 8 bases between the germline ends. The V gene's germline CDR1 is SEHNR and CDR2 FQNEAQ (reference sequence). This CDR3 contains 12 residues. Written as DNA, the CDR3 is TGTGCCAGCAGCAGGACTCTAAACATTCAGTACTTC. This gives the protein CASSRTLNIQYF.

This chain connects TRBV29-1 to TRBJ2-4; D ambiguous. V was cut by 1 base and J by 0 bases, with 10 bases left in between. CDR3 length: 15 residues. Germline lookup yields CDR1 SQVTM and CDR2 ANQGSEA. CDR3 region: CSVEASAGAKNIQYF. CDR3 nucleotides: TGCAGCGTTGAAGCGAGTGCAGGAGCCAAAAACATTCAGTACTTC. Using reference TRBV29-1 and TRBJ2-4 for the parts outside the CDR3, the full variable domain is SAVISQKPSRDICQRGTSLTIQCQVDSQVTMMFWYRQQPGQSLTLIATANQGSEATYESGFVIDKFPISRPNLTFSTLTVSNMSPEDSSIYLCSVEASAGAKNIQYFGAGTRLSVL.

The genes are TRBV9 and TRBJ2-1; 11 nucleotides align to TRBD2. Germline V gene sequence: CDR1 SGDLS, CDR2 YYNGEE. This CDR3 has 15 amino acids. Trimming took 3 bases from V and 4 from J; bases not matched to a gene: 3. The CDR3 DNA sequence: TGTGCCAGCAGCGCAGGGACTAGCGGTTACAATGAGCAGTTCTTC. Encoded protein: CASSAGTSGYNEQFF.

The rearrangement joins TRBV4-1 to TRBJ2-7; tentatively, D is TRBD1 (6 bases). V was clipped by 1 base and J by 2 bases, with 15 bases between them. There are 16 residues in the CDR3. Germline loops: CDR1 MGHRA, CDR2 YSYEKL. CDR3 coding DNA: TGCGCCAGCAGCCAAGCCCCGGGACAACTAACCTACGAGCAGTACTTC. It yields the protein CASSQAPGQLTYEQYF.

The chain links TRBV19 to TRBJ2-3; 8 nucleotides match TRBD1. Unmatched junction bases numbered 4, after V lost 4 bases and J lost 1 base. CDR1 is LNHDA and CDR2 is SQIVND in the germline V gene (reference sequence). This CDR3 is built from 15 residues. The CDR3 here is CASSTDRVGTDTQYF. CDR3 DNA: TGTGCCAGTAGTACGGACAGGGTCGGCACAGATACGCAGTATTTT.

This chain links TRBV5-5 with TRBJ2-1; maybe TRBD1 (6 bases). Germline assignment: CDR1 SGHKS and CDR2 YYEKEE (reference sequence). V lost 4 bases and J 0 bases, leaving 14 bases between the germline ends. The CDR3 has 16 amino acids. In nucleotides, the CDR3 is TGTGCCAGCAGCAGAGGAACAGGGATCTCCTACAATGAGCAGTTCTTC. Its protein is CASSRGTGISYNEQFF.

V and J are TRBV11-2 and TRBJ1-3; D is undetermined. This CDR3 comprises 14 residues. Germline CDR1 is SGHAT and CDR2 is FQNNGV. V gave up 4 bases and J gave up 8 bases, with 15 bases separating them. The CDR3 DNA reads TGTGCCAGCAGCTCCGGGGTAAATTGGGACACCATATATTTT. Translation gives CASSSGVNWDTIYF. The variable domain in full, completed from reference TRBV11-2 and TRBJ1-3, reads EAGVAQSPRYKIIEKRQSVAFWCNPISGHATLYWYQQILGQGPKLLIQFQNNGVVDDSQLPKDRFSAERLKGVDSTLKIQPAKLEDSAVYLCASSSGVNWDTIYFGEGSWLTVV.

The V and J genes are TRBV5-4 and TRBJ2-6; possibly TRBD2 for D (5 bases). V was trimmed by 4 bases and J by 0 bases, leaving 8 bases between them. This CDR3 is 15 amino acids long. The germline V gene encodes CDR1 SGHNT and CDR2 YYREEE (reference sequence). The CDR3 DNA sequence: TGTGCCAGCAGCCCGGCGGGCTCTGGGGCCAACGTCCTGACTTTC. Its translation: CASSPAGSGANVLTF.

The chain uses TRBV6-2 or TRBV6-3 and TRBJ1-2, with D unresolved. CDR1 is MNHEY and CDR2 is SVGEGT in the germline V gene. V lost 2 bases to trimming and J lost 7 bases, with 8 bases between them. The CDR3 runs 12 residues. Here the CDR3 DNA reads TGTGCCAGCAGTTACGGCATGCCTGGCTACACCTTC. It specifies CASSYGMPGYTF.

The chain combines TRBV7-2 with TRBJ2-1; no clear D gene. The germline V and J ends were trimmed by 3 bases and 8 bases, with 20 bases remaining between them. Per germline, CDR1 SGHTA and CDR2 FQGNSA. The length of the CDR3 is 16 residues. The CDR3 loop reads CASSLGPPKSYYEQFF. In DNA, the CDR3 is TGTGCCAGCAGCTTGGGCCCACCGAAGTCTTACTATGAGCAGTTCTTC.

V usage is TRBV7-2 and J usage is TRBJ2-3, with D possibly TRBD1 on 5 matching bases. Trimming pared 1 base from V and 2 bases from J, leaving 10 bases between. The CDR3 runs to 15 residues. CDR1 SGHTA and CDR2 FQGNSA come from the germline V gene. CDR3 in DNA: TGTGCCAGCAGCTTAGAGGCAGGGCTCACAGATACGCAGTATTTT. This encodes CASSLEAGLTDTQYF.

This clone was observed a handful of times. The V gene is TRBV7-2, the J gene TRBJ1-2; the D gene is possibly TRBD1 (5 bases). The CDR3 extends over 16 amino acids. CDR1 is SGHTA and CDR2 is FQGNSA in the germline V gene. Trimming took off 3 bases at V and 2 bases at J, with 16 bases between the two ends. The CDR3 sequence is CASSLGQGRINYGYTF. As DNA, the CDR3 is TGTGCCAGCAGCTTGGGTCAGGGCCGAATAAACTATGGCTACACCTTC.

The chain recombines TRBV9 with TRBJ1-2; no clear D gene. Germline CDR1 reads SGDLS; CDR2 reads YYNGEE. Trimming took 0 bases from V and 4 from J, leaving 10 bases between them. This CDR3 region has 14 residues. CDR3 protein: CASSVGEGFYGYTF. The CDR3 DNA is TGTGCCAGCAGCGTAGGGGAGGGTTTCTATGGCTACACCTTC. The full variable domain, with the rest looked up from reference TRBV9 and TRBJ1-2, is DSGVTQTPKHLITATGQRVTLRCSPRSGDLSVYWYQQSLDQGLQFLIQYYNGEERAKGNILERFSAQQFPDLHSELNLSSLELGDSALYFCASSVGEGFYGYTFGSGTRLTVV.

The chain has TRBV9 and TRBJ1-2; no reliable D call. Looked up from germline, CDR1 is SGDLS and CDR2 is YYNGEE. This CDR3 has 13 amino acids. Trimming cost V 2 bases and J 0 bases, with 5 bases left between them. The CDR3 here is CASSVRANYGYTF. DNA for the CDR3: TGTGCCAGCAGCGTCCGGGCTAACTATGGCTACACCTTC.

This chain joins TRBV9 and TRBJ1-2; no reliable D call. In germline, CDR1 is SGDLS, CDR2 YYNGEE. V dropped 1 base and J dropped 4 bases, with 14 bases sitting between them. The CDR3 is 15 amino acids. CDR3: CASSVSVMGPYGYTF. The CDR3 region has the DNA TGTGCCAGCAGCGTAAGTGTGATGGGCCCCTATGGCTACACCTTC.

In its sample, this clone was seen a few times. The V and J genes are TRBV24-1 and TRBJ2-3; perhaps TRBD2 as D (6 bases). Germline values: CDR1 KGHDR, CDR2 SFDVKD. Trimming took off 10 bases at V and 6 bases at J, with 16 bases between the two ends. The CDR3 length is 13 residues. This CDR3 reads CATRPTGGDTQYF. The CDR3 DNA reads as TGTGCCACGCGTCCCACAGGAGGGGATACGCAGTATTTT.

V usage is TRBV12-3 or TRBV12-4 and J usage is TRBJ1-1; D gene ambiguous. There are 13 residues in the CDR3. Between the trimmed V and J ends, which lost 3 bases and 0 bases, there was a span of 5 bases. CDR3 nucleotides: TGTGCCAGCAGTTTTGGCATGAACACTGAAGCTTTCTTT. Residues: CASSFGMNTEAFF.

V gene TRBV7-9 combines with J gene TRBJ1-4; TRBD1 agrees at 10 bases. V dropped 4 bases and J dropped 3; count of bases not matched to a gene: 8. This CDR3 has 17 amino acids. CDR1 is SEHNR, CDR2 FQNEAQ, per germline (reference sequence). The CDR3 DNA reads as TGTGCCAGCAGCTCATGGACAGGGGGTCGCGCTAATGAAAAACTGTTTTTT. Amino acid sequence: CASSSWTGGRANEKLFF.